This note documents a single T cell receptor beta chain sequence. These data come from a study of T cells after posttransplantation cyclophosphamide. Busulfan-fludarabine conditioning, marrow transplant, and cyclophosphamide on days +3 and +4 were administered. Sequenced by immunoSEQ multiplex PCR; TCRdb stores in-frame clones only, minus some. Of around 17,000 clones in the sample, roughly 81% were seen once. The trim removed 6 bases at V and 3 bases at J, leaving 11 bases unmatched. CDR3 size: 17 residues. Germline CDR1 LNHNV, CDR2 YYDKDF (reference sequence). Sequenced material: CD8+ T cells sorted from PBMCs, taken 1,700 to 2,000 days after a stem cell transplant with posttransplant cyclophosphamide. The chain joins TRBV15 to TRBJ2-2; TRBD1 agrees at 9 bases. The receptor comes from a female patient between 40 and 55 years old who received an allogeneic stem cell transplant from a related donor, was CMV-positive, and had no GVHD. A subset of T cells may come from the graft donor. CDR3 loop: CATSIYRGPPDTGELFF. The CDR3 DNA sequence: TGTGCCACCAGTATTTACAGGGGGCCACCCGACACCGGGGAGCTGTTTTTT.